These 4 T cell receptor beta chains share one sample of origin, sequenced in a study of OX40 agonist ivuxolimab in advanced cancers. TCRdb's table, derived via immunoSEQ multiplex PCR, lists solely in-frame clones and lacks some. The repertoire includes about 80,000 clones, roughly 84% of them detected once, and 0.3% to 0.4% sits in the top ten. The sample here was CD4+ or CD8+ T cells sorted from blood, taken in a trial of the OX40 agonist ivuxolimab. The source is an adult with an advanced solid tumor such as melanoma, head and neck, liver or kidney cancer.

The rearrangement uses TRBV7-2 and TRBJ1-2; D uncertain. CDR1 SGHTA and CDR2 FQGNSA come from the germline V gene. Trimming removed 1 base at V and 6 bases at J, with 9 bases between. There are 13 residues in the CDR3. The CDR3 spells CASSLEGLNGYTF. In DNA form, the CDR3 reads TGTGCCAGCAGCTTAGAGGGTTTGAATGGCTACACCTTC.

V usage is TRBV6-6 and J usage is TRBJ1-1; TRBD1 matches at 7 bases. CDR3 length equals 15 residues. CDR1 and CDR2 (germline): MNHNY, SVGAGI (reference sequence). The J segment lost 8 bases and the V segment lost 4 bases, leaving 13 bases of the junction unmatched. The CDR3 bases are TGTGCCAGCAGTTGGGGGGACAGAACAGCTTCCGAAGCTTTCTTT. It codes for CASSWGDRTASEAFF.

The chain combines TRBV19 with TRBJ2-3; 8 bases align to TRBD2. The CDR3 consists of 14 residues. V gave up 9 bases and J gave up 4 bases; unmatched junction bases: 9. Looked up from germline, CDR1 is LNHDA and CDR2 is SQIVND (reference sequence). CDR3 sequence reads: CASGRGGGADTQYF. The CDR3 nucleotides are TGTGCCAGCGGCCGGGGGGGCGGTGCAGATACGCAGTATTTT.

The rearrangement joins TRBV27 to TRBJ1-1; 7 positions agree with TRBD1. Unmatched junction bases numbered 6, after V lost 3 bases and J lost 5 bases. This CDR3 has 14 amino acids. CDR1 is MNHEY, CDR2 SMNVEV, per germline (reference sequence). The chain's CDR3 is CASSLSGGDTEAFF. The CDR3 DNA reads TGTGCCAGCAGTTTGTCAGGGGGTGATACTGAAGCTTTCTTT.